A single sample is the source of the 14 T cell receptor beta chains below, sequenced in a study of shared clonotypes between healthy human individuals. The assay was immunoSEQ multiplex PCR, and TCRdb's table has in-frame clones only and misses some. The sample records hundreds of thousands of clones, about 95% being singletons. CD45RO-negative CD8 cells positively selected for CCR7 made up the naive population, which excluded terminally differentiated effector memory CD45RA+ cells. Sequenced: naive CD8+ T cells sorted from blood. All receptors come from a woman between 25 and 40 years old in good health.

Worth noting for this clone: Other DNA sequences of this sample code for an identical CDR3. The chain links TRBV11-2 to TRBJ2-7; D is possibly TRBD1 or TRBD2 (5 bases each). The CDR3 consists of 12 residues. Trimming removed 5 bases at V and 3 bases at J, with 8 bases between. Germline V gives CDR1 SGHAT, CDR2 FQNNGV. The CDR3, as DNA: TGTGCCAGCAGCCCTGGGGGCTACGAGCAGTACTTC. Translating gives CASSPGGYEQYF.

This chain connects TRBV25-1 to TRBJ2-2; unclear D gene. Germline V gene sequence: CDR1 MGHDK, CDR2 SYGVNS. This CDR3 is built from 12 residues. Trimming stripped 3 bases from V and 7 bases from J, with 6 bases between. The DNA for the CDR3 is TGTGCCAGCAGTGACGGTAACGGGGAGCTGTTTTTT. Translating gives CASSDGNGELFF.

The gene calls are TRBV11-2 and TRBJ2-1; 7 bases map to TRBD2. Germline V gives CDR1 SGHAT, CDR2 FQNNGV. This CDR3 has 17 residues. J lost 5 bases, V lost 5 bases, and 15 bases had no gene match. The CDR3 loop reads CASSPTSLLQFNNEQFF. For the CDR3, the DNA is TGTGCCAGCAGCCCGACTAGCCTACTCCAATTTAACAATGAGCAGTTCTTC.

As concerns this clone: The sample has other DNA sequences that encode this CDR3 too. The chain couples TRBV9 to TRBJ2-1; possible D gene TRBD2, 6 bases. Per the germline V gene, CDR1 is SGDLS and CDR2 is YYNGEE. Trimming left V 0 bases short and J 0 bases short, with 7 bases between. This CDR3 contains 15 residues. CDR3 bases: TGTGCCAGCAGCGTAGCCGGGGGCTCCTACAATGAGCAGTTCTTC. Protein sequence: CASSVAGGSYNEQFF.

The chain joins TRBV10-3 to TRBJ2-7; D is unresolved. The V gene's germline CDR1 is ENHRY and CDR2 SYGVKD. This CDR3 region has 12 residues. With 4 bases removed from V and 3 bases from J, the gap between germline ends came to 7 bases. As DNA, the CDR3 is TGTGCCATCAGTGGTCATAACTACGAGCAGTACTTC. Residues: CAISGHNYEQYF.

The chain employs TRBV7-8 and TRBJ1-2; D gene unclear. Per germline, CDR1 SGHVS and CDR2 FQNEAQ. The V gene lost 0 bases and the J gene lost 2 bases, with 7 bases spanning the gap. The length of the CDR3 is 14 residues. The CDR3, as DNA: TGTGCCAGCAGCTTAGCGGGGAAAAACTATGGCTACACCTTC. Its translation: CASSLAGKNYGYTF. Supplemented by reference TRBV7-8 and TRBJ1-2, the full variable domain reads GAGVSQSPRYKVAKRGQDVALRCDPISGHVSLFWYQQALGQGPEFLTYFQNEAQLDKSGLPSDRFFAERPEGSVSTLKIQRTQQEDSAVYLCASSLAGKNYGYTFGSGTRLTVV.

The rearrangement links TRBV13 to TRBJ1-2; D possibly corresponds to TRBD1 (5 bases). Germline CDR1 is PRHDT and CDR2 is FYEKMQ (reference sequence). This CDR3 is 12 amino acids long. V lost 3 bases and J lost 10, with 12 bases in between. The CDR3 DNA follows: TGTGCCAGCAGCTTTTCGGGGGTTGACTACACCTTC. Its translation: CASSFSGVDYTF.

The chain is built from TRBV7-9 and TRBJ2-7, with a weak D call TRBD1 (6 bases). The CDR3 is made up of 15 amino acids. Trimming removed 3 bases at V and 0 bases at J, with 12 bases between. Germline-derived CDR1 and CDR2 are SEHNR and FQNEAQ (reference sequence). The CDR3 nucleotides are TGTGCCAGCAGCTTTGTCGGGGACACCTCCTACGAGCAGTACTTC. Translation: CASSFVGDTSYEQYF.

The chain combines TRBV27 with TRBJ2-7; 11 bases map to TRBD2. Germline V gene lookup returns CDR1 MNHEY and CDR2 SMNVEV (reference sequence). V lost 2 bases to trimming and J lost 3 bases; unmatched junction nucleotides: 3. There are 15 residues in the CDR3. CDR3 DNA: TGTGCCAGCAGTTTAACTAGCGGGAGTGGCTACGAGCAGTACTTC. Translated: CASSLTSGSGYEQYF.

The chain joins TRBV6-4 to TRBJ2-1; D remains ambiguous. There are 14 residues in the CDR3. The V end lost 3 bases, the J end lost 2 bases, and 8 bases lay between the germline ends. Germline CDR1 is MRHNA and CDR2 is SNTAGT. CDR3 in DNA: TGTGCCAGCAGTGATTCTGGCGCCTACAATGAGCAGTTCTTC. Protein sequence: CASSDSGAYNEQFF.

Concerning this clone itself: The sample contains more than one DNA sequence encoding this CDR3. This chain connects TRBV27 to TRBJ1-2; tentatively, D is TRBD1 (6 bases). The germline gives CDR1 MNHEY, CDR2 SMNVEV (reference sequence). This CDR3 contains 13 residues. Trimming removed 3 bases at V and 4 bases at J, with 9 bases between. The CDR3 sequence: CASSFGRGYGYTF. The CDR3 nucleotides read TGTGCCAGCAGTTTCGGCAGGGGCTATGGCTACACCTTC.

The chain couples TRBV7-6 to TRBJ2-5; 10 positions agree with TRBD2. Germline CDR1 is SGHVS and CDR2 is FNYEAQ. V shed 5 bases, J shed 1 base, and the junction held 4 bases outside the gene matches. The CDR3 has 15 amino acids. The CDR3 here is CASSPSGRGQETQYF. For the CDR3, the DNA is TGTGCCAGCAGCCCTAGCGGGAGAGGCCAAGAGACCCAGTACTTC. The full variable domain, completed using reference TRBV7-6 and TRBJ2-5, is GAGVSQSPRYKVTKRGQDVALRCDPISGHVSLYWYRQALGQGPEFLTYFNYEAQQDKSGLPNDRFSAERPEGSISTLTIQRTEQRDSAMYRCASSPSGRGQETQYFGPGTRLLVL.

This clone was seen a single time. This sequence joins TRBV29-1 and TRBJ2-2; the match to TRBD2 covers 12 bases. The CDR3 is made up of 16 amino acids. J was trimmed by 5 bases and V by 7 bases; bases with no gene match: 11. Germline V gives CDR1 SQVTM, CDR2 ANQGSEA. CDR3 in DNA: TGCAGCGCGCGATTTACCGGGACTAGCGGGACCGGGGAGCTGTTTTTT. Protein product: CSARFTGTSGTGELFF.

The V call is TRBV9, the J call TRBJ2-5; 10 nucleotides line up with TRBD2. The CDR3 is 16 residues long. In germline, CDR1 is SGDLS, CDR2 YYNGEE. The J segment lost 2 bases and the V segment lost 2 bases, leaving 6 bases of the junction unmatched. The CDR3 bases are TGTGCCAGCAGCGTTGGTACTAGCGGGAATCAAGAGACCCAGTACTTC. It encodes CASSVGTSGNQETQYF.